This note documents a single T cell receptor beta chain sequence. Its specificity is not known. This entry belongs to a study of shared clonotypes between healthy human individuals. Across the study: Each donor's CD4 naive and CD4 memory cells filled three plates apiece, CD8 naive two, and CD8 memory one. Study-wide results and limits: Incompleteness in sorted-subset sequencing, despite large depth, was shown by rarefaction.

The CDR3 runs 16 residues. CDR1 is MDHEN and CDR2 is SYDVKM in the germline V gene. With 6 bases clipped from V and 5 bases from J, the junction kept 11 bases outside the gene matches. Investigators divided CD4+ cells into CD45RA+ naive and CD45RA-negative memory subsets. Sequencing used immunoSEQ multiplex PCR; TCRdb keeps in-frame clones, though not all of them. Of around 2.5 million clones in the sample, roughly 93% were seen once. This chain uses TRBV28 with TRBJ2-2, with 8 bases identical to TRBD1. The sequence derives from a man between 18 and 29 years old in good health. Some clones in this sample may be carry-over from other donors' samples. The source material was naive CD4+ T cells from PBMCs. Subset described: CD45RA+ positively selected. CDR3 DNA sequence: TGTGCCAGCAGCCCACACCTGGGACAGGAAACCGGGGAGCTGTTTTTT. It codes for CASSPHLGQETGELFF.